This TCR beta chain was captured in a study of CD8+ T cells in alopecia areata. Sequencing templates came from extracted RNA that was reverse transcribed into cDNA. Some clones are missing from TCRdb's copy, which holds only in-frame ones; the method was immunoSEQ multiplex PCR. The sample holds roughly 150,000 clones, approximately 50% seen once. The CDR3 has 15 residues. Germline V gives CDR1 SGDLS, CDR2 YYNGEE. Trimming stripped 4 bases from V and 2 bases from J, with 13 bases between. Investigators sorted PBMCs to obtain both CD4+ and CD8+ T cells. V is TRBV9 and J is TRBJ2-1; TRBD2 might be the D (5 bases). Sequencing was done on a sample of CD4+ T cells sorted from blood. The source is a human donor with alopecia areata. The CDR3 bases are TGTGCCAGCAGCCCTCGACTCGGGGCCTACAATGAGCAGTTCTTC. Its translation: CASSPRLGAYNEQFF.